Listed here are 20 T cell receptor beta chains from one sample, sequenced in a study of T cells in Graves' hyperthyroidism and ophthalmopathy. TCR beta CDR3 regions were amplified from RNA. A first-round RT-PCR of the TCR CDR3 used the HTBI primer set. MiXCR was run by TCRdb on the multiplex PCR reads, yielding one entry per CDR3 protein. Among about 350,000 distinct CDR3 sequences, 12% to 15% were seen once, and the ten largest hold roughly a fifth. Sequencing was performed on blood. The receptors were gathered from a woman aged 55-70 years with Graves' ophthalmopathy.

In its sample, this clonotype was seen many times. This sequence joins TRBV3-1 and TRBJ1-1; D possibly corresponds to TRBD1 (6 bases). Germline V gene lookup returns CDR1 LGHDT and CDR2 YNNKEL (reference sequence). V dropped 1 base and J dropped 4 bases, with 13 bases sitting between them. The CDR3 is made up of 15 amino acids. CDR3 loop: CASSQGGPGSTEAFF. The CDR3 nucleotides read TGTGCCAGCAGCCAAGGGGGGCCAGGGTCCACTGAAGCTTTCTTT.

This clonotype was recorded at least ten times. The chain links TRBV5-6 to TRBJ1-6; D unresolved. V dropped 0 bases and J dropped 10 bases, with 11 bases sitting between them. CDR3 size: 14 residues. The germline CDR1 and CDR2 sequences are SGHDT and YYEEEE. This CDR3 reads CASSLVQAGSPLHF. Here the CDR3 DNA reads TGTGCCAGCAGCTTGGTGCAGGCGGGCTCACCCCTCCACTTT.

CDR3 nucleotides: TGCAGTGCTATGGGGGACTCGTTCAATGAGCAGTTCTTC. Translation gives CSAMGDSFNEQFF. The rearrangement joins TRBV20-1 to TRBJ2-1, with TRBD2 as a possible D gene (6 bases). The CDR3 spans 13 residues. V lost 4 bases, J lost 6 bases, and 13 bases lay in between. CDR1 DFQATT and CDR2 SNEGSKA come from the germline V gene (reference sequence).

CDR3 residues: CSVAVLNYQETQYF. The CDR3 nucleotides are TGCAGCGTTGCCGTACTGAACTATCAAGAGACCCAGTACTTC. The chain uses TRBV29-1 and TRBJ2-5; no clear D gene. Trimming pared 4 bases from V and 2 bases from J, leaving 14 bases between. Germline V CDR1 and CDR2: SQVTM, ANQGSEA. The CDR3 is 14 residues long. Full variable domain (missing parts from reference TRBV29-1 and TRBJ2-5): SAVISQKPSRDICQRGTSLTIQCQVDSQVTMMFWYRQQPGQSLTLIATANQGSEATYESGFVIDKFPISRPNLTFSTLTVSNMSPEDSSIYLCSVAVLNYQETQYFGPGTRLLVL.

The gene calls are TRBV28 and TRBJ1-1; 11 nucleotides agree with TRBD1. V shed 2 bases and J 5 bases; nucleotides not matched to a gene: 4. This CDR3 has 15 residues. Germline CDR1 MDHEN, CDR2 SYDVKM. The CDR3 region is CASSLGQGAHTEAFF. The CDR3 region has the DNA TGTGCCAGCAGTTTAGGACAGGGGGCGCATACTGAAGCTTTCTTT.

The rearrangement links TRBV29-1 to TRBJ2-1, with 9 positions matching TRBD2. The length of the CDR3 is 14 residues. CDR1 is SQVTM and CDR2 is ANQGSEA in the germline V gene. The V and J ends lost 5 bases and 1 base, in that order; junction bases with no gene match: 3. CDR3 sequence (DNA): TGCAGCGTTCTTGCGGGAGGGTCCTACAATGAGCAGTTCTTC. Translated, it gives CSVLAGGSYNEQFF.

There are many counts of this clonotype. In DNA, the CDR3 is TGCGCCAGCAGCTACGAGGGGACTAGGATAGTGAATGAGCAGTTCTTC. It translates to CASSYEGTRIVNEQFF. V and J are TRBV5-1 and TRBJ2-1; 8 bases line up with TRBD2. CDR1 is SGHRS, CDR2 YFSETQ, per germline. The CDR3 covers 16 residues. The junction had 12 bases not matched to a gene; V was cut back by 3 bases and J by 7 bases.

This clonotype appeared a few times. The CDR3 reads CASTSPRAGRETQYF. CDR3 bases: TGCGCCAGCACCAGTCCCCGGGCAGGTCGGGAGACCCAGTACTTC. V gene TRBV5-1 combines with J gene TRBJ2-5; D remains unclear. CDR1 is SGHRS and CDR2 is YFSETQ in the germline V gene. This CDR3 has 15 amino acids. V dropped 6 bases and J dropped 5 bases, with 20 bases sitting between them.

The sample holds a few counts of this clonotype. The genes are TRBV7-6 and TRBJ2-5, with D unclear. Germline lookup yields CDR1 SGHVS and CDR2 FNYEAQ. V lost 2 bases and J 4 bases, leaving 11 bases between the germline ends. The CDR3 extends over 14 amino acids. CDR3 region: CASSLLGLGETQYF. DNA for the CDR3: TGTGCCAGCAGCTTATTAGGGCTGGGAGAGACCCAGTACTTC.

In its sample, this clonotype was seen a few times. The chain joins TRBV2 to TRBJ2-3, with a tentative D call TRBD2 (5 bases). Trimming removed 7 bases from V and 0 bases from J, with 20 bases in between. The CDR3 is made up of 17 amino acids. Germline values: CDR1 SNHLY, CDR2 FYNNEI. The CDR3 reads CASMASGPTSSTDTQYF. In DNA, the CDR3 is TGTGCCAGCATGGCGAGCGGCCCAACCTCTAGCACAGATACGCAGTATTTT.

With respect to this clonotype: At one end, the junction sequence differs from germline, possibly due to a read error. V and J are TRBV6-6 and TRBJ1-1, with D uncertain. CDR1 and CDR2 from the germline V gene are MNHNY and SVGAGI (reference sequence). The CDR3 is made up of 16 amino acids. The CDR3 spells CASSHSLPTLNTEAFF. The CDR3 DNA sequence: TGTGCCAGCAGTCACTCGCTGCCCACTTTGAACACTGAAGCTTTCTTT.

CDR3 in amino acids: CATSTGQLQETQYF. CDR3 sequence (DNA): TGTGCCACCAGCACGGGACAGCTCCAAGAGACCCAGTACTTC. The J gene is TRBJ2-5, the V gene TRBV15, with 7 bases that match TRBD1. V lost 4 bases to trimming and J lost 1 base; unmatched junction nucleotides: 3. Germline CDR1 LNHNV, CDR2 YYDKDF (reference sequence). The CDR3 runs to 14 residues.

The gene calls are TRBV28 and TRBJ2-2; either TRBD1 or TRBD2 may fit D (6 bases each). Germline CDR1 and CDR2: MDHEN and SYDVKM. This CDR3 has 15 amino acids. Trimming took off 2 bases at V and 4 bases at J, with 11 bases between the two ends. CDR3 nucleotides: TGTGCCAGCAGTTTAAGGGGGGCGGGCACCGGGGAGCTGTTTTTT. Its protein is CASSLRGAGTGELFF.

This clonotype showed up just a few times. V is TRBV7-3 and J is TRBJ1-4; 7 nucleotides agree with TRBD1. Germline V gene lookup returns CDR1 SGHTA and CDR2 FQGTGA. The CDR3 is 15 amino acids. After removal of 3 bases from V and 8 bases from J, the junction contained 9 bases not matched to a gene. As DNA, the CDR3 is TGTGCCAGCAGCTTCCACGACAGGGACCACGAAAAACTGTTTTTT. Amino acids: CASSFHDRDHEKLFF.

This clonotype was detected a few times. The chain combines TRBV7-9 with TRBJ1-4; 7 positions match TRBD1. The V and J ends lost 5 bases and 8 bases, in that order; junction bases with no gene match: 8. Per germline, CDR1 SEHNR and CDR2 FQNEAQ (reference sequence). The CDR3 spans 14 residues. The CDR3 nucleotides are TGTGCCAGCAGCCAAGGGGGCGCGGGGGAAAAACTGTTTTTT. This codes for CASSQGGAGEKLFF.

This clonotype has a count of ten or more. DNA for the CDR3: TGTGCCAGTAGTGTGCGTTCCGGGACTAGCGGGAGTTTAGGTGAGCAGTTCTTC. This encodes CASSVRSGTSGSLGEQFF. The chain carries TRBV19 and TRBJ2-1, with 14 positions matching TRBD2. Germline CDR1 LNHDA, CDR2 SQIVND (reference sequence). The ends lost 5 bases at V and 9 bases at J; junction bases unmatched: 15. The CDR3 is 18 amino acids.

In its sample, this clonotype was seen a few times. This chain connects TRBV6-1 to TRBJ2-1, with D maybe TRBD1 (7 bases). The CDR3 covers 15 residues. Trimming took 6 bases from V and 4 from J, leaving 16 bases between them. The germline V gene encodes CDR1 MNHNS and CDR2 SASEGT. In DNA form, the CDR3 reads TGTGCCAGCAGGCGGAGGACAGGACTATACAATGAGCAGTTCTTC. Its protein product is CASRRRTGLYNEQFF.

This sequence joins TRBV12-5 and TRBJ1-6; a possible D gene is TRBD1 (5 bases). Per germline, CDR1 LGHNT and CDR2 FRNRAP. This CDR3 has 13 amino acids. Between the trimmed V and J ends, which lost 4 bases and 5 bases, there was a span of 6 bases. CDR3 region: CASGWGNNSPLHF. The CDR3 DNA reads as TGTGCTAGTGGTTGGGGGAATAATTCACCCCTCCACTTT.

The chain recombines TRBV5-1 with TRBJ2-1, with 12 bases fitting TRBD2. The germline V gene has CDR1 SGHRS and CDR2 YFSETQ. J was trimmed by 5 bases and V by 4 bases; bases with no gene match: 13. The CDR3 is 18 residues long. The CDR3 sequence: CASSLTPPTSGGNNEQFF. CDR3 nucleotide sequence: TGCGCCAGCAGCCTAACCCCGCCGACTAGCGGGGGCAACAATGAGCAGTTCTTC.

In the case of this clonotype: A much bigger clone sits one base away, suggesting this may be a read error. The chain links TRBV6-1 to TRBJ1-5; D gene ambiguous. CDR1 and CDR2 from the germline V gene are MNHNS and SASEGT. This CDR3 contains 16 residues. V was cut by 1 base and J by 3 bases, with 13 bases left in between. In DNA form, the CDR3 reads TGTGCCAGCAGTGAAGAGTCAGTTAATAACAATCAGCCCCAGCATTTT. Its translation: CASSEESVNNNQPQHF.